This TCR beta chain was obtained from a study of T cell responses to AZD1222 COVID-19 vaccine. Study-level results: Repertoire sampling was restricted to post-peak T cell response timepoints. In the spike-specific TCR repertoire, nearly half reportedly target unmutated variant regions. Rises in breadth and depth of Spike-specific TCRs came after two AZD1222 doses.

Method: immunoSEQ multiplex PCR; TCRdb's copy keeps in-frame clones and lacks some. The table records 140,000 to 150,000 clones, roughly 90% of them present only once. This clone was recorded once. The antigen is not known. The same CDR3 can be traced to other DNA sequences in this sample. The V end was cut by 3 bases, the J end by 1 base, with 6 bases between. The CDR3 sequence is 13 residues long. Per the germline V gene, CDR1 is SGHTA and CDR2 is FQGTGA. The chain carries TRBV7-3 and TRBJ1-1; D unclear. Sequenced material: peripheral blood, taken 28 days after the second dose of the MenACWY control vaccine. This clonotype was sampled from an adult who received the MenACWY meningococcal vaccine as a control. The CDR3 reads CASSFGPNTEAFF. The CDR3 bases are TGTGCCAGCAGCTTTGGTCCGAACACTGAAGCTTTCTTT. The full variable domain, rest sourced from reference TRBV7-3 and TRBJ1-1, is GAGVSQTPSNKVTEKGKYVELRCDPISGHTALYWYRQSLGQGPEFLIYFQGTGAADDSGLPNDRFFAVRPEGSVSTLKIQRTERGDSAVYLCASSFGPNTEAFFGQGTRLTVV.